The subject of this entry is one TCR beta chain. The clone's antigen remains unknown. No clone much larger than this one lies a single base away; base qualities are absent. These data belong to a study of T cell responses to AZD1222 COVID-19 vaccine (dated by TCRdb to the early 2020s). Looking at the study overall: AZD1222 recipients given second doses at about 4 weeks or at about 12 weeks were pooled, since spike-specific TCR depth and breadth were not found to differ between the two schedules. A total of more than 230 trial participants underwent TCR sequencing, of whom about 210 had received two doses of AZD1222 and roughly 26 had received two doses of the MenACWY control vaccine. Trial participants were enrolled by age into 18-55, 56-69 and 70-plus year subgroups, with roughly 150, 30 and 60 TCR-sequenced participants respectively.

The study at large found these results: Reportedly, close to half of the unique spike-specific TCRs recognized epitopes lying outside the regions that are mutated in the B.1.351 and B.1.1.7 variants. Only five to seven AZD1222 recipients were SARS-CoV-2 seropositive at baseline, limiting conclusions about previously exposed vaccinees. The 56-69-year group was small, and its depth increase did not reach significance, likely because of low power. Participants were mostly white British and included more females than males, and it was suggested by the authors that clonal diversity may have been underestimated. After two AZD1222 doses, spike-specific TCR breadth and depth were significantly higher than at day 0 and than in MenACWY recipients. Vaccine-associated CD4 TCRs spanned the whole spike protein, with dominant responses in regions 160-218 and 743-854. No day 14 peak-response samples were available, so repertoires were characterized only after the peak T cell response.

The CDR3 regions of human TCRbeta chains were analyzed by immunosequencing. The original pipeline was this. TCRs in the repertoires were matched against a reference library of SARS-CoV-2-specific TCRs that had been generated with the MIRA antigen-specificity platform. Breadth was defined as the fraction of unique TCRs that were SARS-CoV-2-associated, and depth was defined as the fraction of total T cells that were SARS-CoV-2-associated. Using the MIRA data, each spike-specific TCR was mapped to the spike region that the TCR reacts to and placed in a CD4 or CD8 class. Log10-transformed breadth and depth values were compared by one-way ANOVA with Sidak's multiple comparisons tests. Not all clones reach the TCRdb copy of this immuneACCESS table, which keeps in-frame sequences only. Checked studies attribute under half of the gap to unresolved V genes and leave the rest unexplained. D and trimming come from the DNA, and the V and J calls and clone size come from that table. For this sample there are 150,000 to 200,000 clones; 80% to 95% appear just once. The ten largest clones capture 8.5% to 12% of the sample.

V is pared back by 5 bases and J by 1 base, with 14 bases lying between the germline termini. The cysteine opens and the phenylalanine closes a CDR3 of 15 amino acids. Only CDR3 DNA remains: 45 bases, in frame from the first base. The germline V gene (reference sequence) yields SEHNR for CDR1 and FQNEAQ for CDR2. The time point label, read with the paper, signifies: baseline before first vaccination. Vaccinee samples came from UK trials COV001 and COV002, including a single-blind randomized controlled phase 2/3 trial of AZD1222 (ChAdOx1 nCoV-19) in healthy adults. For TCRbeta chain sequencing, PBMC samples from trial participants were taken at day 0 and at day 28 after the second dose.

The sequences come from peripheral blood, collected on day 0 of AZD1222 vaccination. Recombination connected TRBV7-9 to TRBJ1-1; the best D guess is TRBD1, with 6 bases matching. The TCR comes from an adult in good health. The bases are TGTGCCAGCAGCGATACAGGGAGTTCGAACACTGAAGCTTTCTTT. This codes for CASSDTGSSNTEAFF.